The 6 T cell receptor beta chains in this list originate from one sample, sequenced in a study of T cells in women clearing cervical HPV infection. Clones were read by immunoSEQ multiplex PCR, and TCRdb kept only the in-frame ones, dropping some. Reported are 15,000 to 20,000 clones; the ten largest clones contain 9.5% to 12%. Sequencing was performed on blood buffy coat. The origin of the receptors is a woman aged 18 to 75 with a cervical HPV16 infection that either progressed to CIN3+ or cleared (not recorded which).

In the case of this clone: The read halts 3 residues ahead of the CDR3 end, with the missing end drawn from the germline J gene. V and J are TRBV7-3 and TRBJ2-3, with 8 bases identical to TRBD2. From germline, CDR1 is SGHTA and CDR2 FQGTGA. J was trimmed by 5 bases and V by 2 bases; bases with no gene match: 3. The CDR3 has 14 amino acids. The covered CDR3 bases are TGTGCCAGCAGCTTATCGGGGGGGCTAGATACG. Translating it yields CASSLSGGLDT. The full-length CDR3 reads as CASSLSGGLDTQYF.

On this clone itself: The CDR3 end lies 3 residues beyond the end of the read and is filled in from the germline J gene. This chain links TRBV5-1 with TRBJ2-7; 7 bases agree with TRBD1. Trimming at V came to 4 bases and at J to 0 bases, leaving 7 bases not matched to a gene. In germline, CDR1 is SGHRS, CDR2 YFSETQ. This CDR3 spans 15 amino acids. The DNA read from the CDR3 is TGCGCCAGCAGCATCGGGACAGAAATCTCCTACGAG. Encoded protein: CASSIGTEISYE. The entire CDR3 is CASSIGTEISYEQYF.

With respect to this clone: The read falls 3 residues short of the CDR3 end, and the missing part is taken from the germline J gene. The V call is TRBV20-1, the J call TRBJ2-5; 9 bases line up with TRBD2. Looked up from germline, CDR1 is DFQATT and CDR2 is SNEGSKA (reference sequence). The V and J ends lost 5 bases and 2 bases, in that order; junction bases with no gene match: 15. CDR3 length: 17 residues. CDR3 bases read: TGCAGTGCTGGCCCACCTCGACTAGCGGATCAACAAGAGACC. Translated: CSAGPPRLADQQET. The complete CDR3 protein is CSAGPPRLADQQETQYF.

Of note for this clone: From the germline J gene comes the end of the CDR3, since the read stops 3 residues before it. The V and J genes are TRBV7-9 and TRBJ1-3; TRBD1 matches at 7 bases. Germline V lookup: CDR1 SEHNR, CDR2 FQNEAQ (reference sequence). This CDR3 comprises 14 residues. V lost 10 bases to trimming and J lost 0 bases; unmatched junction nucleotides: 6. Incomplete CDR3 DNA: TGTGCCACCGGGACAGCAGTCTCTGGAAACACC. This sequence encodes CATGTAVSGNT. The full CDR3 is CATGTAVSGNTIYF.

A word on this clone: The read ends 3 residues before the CDR3 terminus; that terminus is restored from the germline J gene. The V gene is TRBV5-6, the J gene TRBJ2-1; TRBD1 aligns across 8 bases. V shed 3 bases, J shed 5 bases, and the junction held 7 bases outside the gene matches. CDR1 is SGHDT and CDR2 is YYEEEE in the germline V gene. This CDR3 contains 15 residues. CDR3 in amino acids: CASSYGTGINNEQFF. CDR3 DNA, as far as it was read: TGTGCCAGCAGCTATGGGACAGGAATTAACAATGAG.

Details on this clone: The CDR3 end is not reached by the read, which stops 3 residues before it; the germline J gene fills it in. The chain carries TRBV20-1 and TRBJ1-5; D remains ambiguous. The germline V gene encodes CDR1 DFQATT and CDR2 SNEGSKA (reference sequence). The CDR3 extends over 16 amino acids. Trimming took 0 bases from V and 7 from J, leaving 19 bases between them. CDR3 bases read: TGCAGTGCTAGAGATGAGGCGGGCCAGGCGTACCAGCCC. Protein product: CSARDEAGQAYQP. The entire CDR3 sequence reads CSARDEAGQAYQPQHF.